A selection of T cell receptor beta chains follows, all from one sample in a study of cytomegalovirus exposure and HLA in healthy donors. Generated by immunoSEQ multiplex PCR, the TCRdb table keeps only in-frame clones and is missing some. The repertoire holds 100,000 to 130,000 clones, with less than 80% as singletons. Sample: PBMCs. These receptor sequences come from a man aged 25 to 45 in good health and CMV-seronegative. Both conserved end residues are part of each CDR3. D genes are given only for firm matches. The size entry is marked missing in some rows and otherwise reads once, few, many or a size class.

J,size,V,D,DNA,CDR3
TRBJ2-2,-,TRBV10-3,-,TGTGCCATCAGTGAGGGGGCTAGCGAGATCACCGGGGAGCTGTTTTTT,CAISEGASEITGELFF
TRBJ2-7,-,TRBV19,-,TGTGCCAGTAGTATGGGTCGGGGATCGGCCTACGAGCAGTACTTC,CASSMGRGSAYEQYF
TRBJ1-4,-,TRBV7-9,TRBD1,TGTGCCAGCAGCTTCGCCAGGGGGATGAATGAAAAACTGTTTTTT,CASSFARGMNEKLFF
TRBJ2-5,-,TRBV5-1,TRBD2,TGCGCCAGCAGCTCCCGACTAGCGGGGAGAGAGACCCAGTACTTC,CASSSRLAGRETQYF
TRBJ2-5,-,TRBV5-1,TRBD2,TGCGCCAGCAGCCGGTGGACTAGCGGCCAAGAGACCCAGTACTTC,CASSRWTSGQETQYF
TRBJ2-1,-,TRBV4-1,-,TGCGCCAGCAGCCAAAACTTATTCGATGAGCAGTTCTTC,CASSQNLFDEQFF
TRBJ2-5,-,TRBV15,-,TGTGCCACCAGCAGAGAGGAGGGCAGTCTGGAGACCCAGTACTTC,CATSREEGSLETQYF
TRBJ2-4,-,TRBV9,TRBD2,TGTGCCAGCAGCACCACTAGCGGGAGTAACATTCAGTACTTC,CASSTTSGSNIQYF
TRBJ2-3,-,TRBV7-9,-,TGTGCCAGTCTAGGGGGATCAGCAGATACGCAGTATTTT,CASLGGSADTQYF
TRBJ2-3,-,TRBV13,-,TGTGCCAGCAGCCCCCCCTTGCAGGGTAAAGTCGTCAAATTACCAACAGATACGCAGTATTTT,CASSPPLQGKVVKLPTDTQYF
TRBJ2-1,-,TRBV5-1,TRBD2,TGCGCCAGCAGCTTTCTAGCGGGAGGGAACAATGAGCAGTTCTTC,CASSFLAGGNNEQFF
TRBJ2-1,-,TRBV11-2,TRBD2,TGTGCCAGCAGCGCTCTAGCGGGAGCCAACAATGAGCAGTTCTTC,CASSALAGANNEQFF
TRBJ1-1,-,TRBV18,-,TGTGCCAGCTCAAAAGACAGGACCTGGGGCAACACTGAAGCTTTCTTT,CASSKDRTWGNTEAFF
TRBJ2-3,-,TRBV5-1,TRBD2,TGCGCCAGCAGCTTGGGTAGCGGGAGGACAGATACGCAGTATTTT,CASSLGSGRTDTQYF
TRBJ2-2,few,TRBV18,TRBD1,TGTGCCAGCTCACCTCCGGGACAGGGGGCTCGGACCGGGGAGCTGTTTTTT,CASSPPGQGARTGELFF
TRBJ2-5,few,TRBV5-1,TRBD2,TGCGCCAGCAGCTCAAGACTAGCGGGGCTTCAAGAGACCCAGTACTTC,CASSSRLAGLQETQYF
TRBJ2-2,few,TRBV23-1,TRBD1,TGCGCCAGCAGTCAATCCCACCCCCTAACCGGGACAGAAGACACCGGGGAGCTGTTTTTT,CASSQSHPLTGTEDTGELFF
TRBJ2-7,-,TRBV2,-,TGTGCCAGCAGTGGACGTAGACAGACCTACGAGCAGTACTTC,CASSGRRQTYEQYF
TRBJ2-7,-,TRBV29-1,TRBD1,TGCAGCGTCCCGCGACAGGGGGGCAACGAGCAGTACTTC,CSVPRQGGNEQYF
TRBJ2-4,-,TRBV30,TRBD2,TGTGCCTGGAGTAGGCTAGCGGAAGCCAAAAACATTCAGTACTTC,CAWSRLAEAKNIQYF
TRBJ2-6,-,TRBV19,TRBD1,TGTGCCACGGCCAGGGGGTTCACTTCTGGGGCCAACGTCCTGACTTTC,CATARGFTSGANVLTF
TRBJ2-1,-,TRBV28,-,TGTGCCAGCGGATGGACTATTTACAATGAGCAGTTCTTC,CASGWTIYNEQFF
TRBJ2-2,-,TRBV5-1,-,TGCGCCAGCAGCTCCACATCCCCGATCGAGGCCGGGGAGCTGTTTTTT,CASSSTSPIEAGELFF
TRBJ2-1,-,TRBV4-1,TRBD2,TGCGCCAGCAGCCAAGATGGGGCGGGAGGGGGGGCCGATGAGCAGTTCTTC,CASSQDGAGGGADEQFF
TRBJ2-1,-,TRBV11-2,TRBD1,TGTGCCAGCAGCCACCTTCGGGACAGGGGATACAATGAGCAGTTCTTC,CASSHLRDRGYNEQFF
TRBJ2-7,-,TRBV4-1,-,TGCGCCAGCAGCCAGGATAGCGGAGCCTACGAGCAGTACTTC,CASSQDSGAYEQYF
TRBJ2-3,-,TRBV7-8,TRBD2,TGTGCCAGCAGCTTAGAGGCGAGCGGGGGATACACAGATACGCAGTATTTT,CASSLEASGGYTDTQYF
TRBJ1-4,once,TRBV2,-,TGTGCCACCCGACAGTTCCTCGGTGAAAAACTGTTTTTT,CATRQFLGEKLFF
TRBJ2-7,-,TRBV5-6,-,TGTGCCAGCAGCCAGGGGATCAACGAGCAGTACTTC,CASSQGINEQYF
TRBJ2-7,-,TRBV30,TRBD1,TGTGCCTGGAGTGGGGGACAGGGGGGAGAGCAGTACTTC,CAWSGGQGGEQYF
TRBJ2-4,-,TRBV6-1,-,TGTGCCAGCCTTACTAAAGGGGGTGCCATTCAGTACTTC,CASLTKGGAIQYF
TRBJ2-2,-,TRBV5-1,TRBD1,TGCGCCAGCAGCCTTACAGGGGTCACCGGGGAGCTGTTTTTT,CASSLTGVTGELFF
TRBJ1-1,-,TRBV10-3,-,TGTGCCATCAGTGACGGGGAGCCGAAAGCTTTCTTT,CAISDGEPKAFF
TRBJ2-3,-,TRBV5-8,TRBD2,TGTGCCAGCAGCTTGGGTTCTAGCGGTACAGATACGCAGTATTTT,CASSLGSSGTDTQYF
TRBJ1-2,-,TRBV10-3,-,TGTGCCATCAGTGAGTCTTCAGGGGCAGGCTATGGCTACACCTTC,CAISESSGAGYGYTF
TRBJ1-1,-,TRBV6-1,-,TGTGCCAGCAGACGAAGTACAGGGAGCGACACTGAAGCTTTCTTT,CASRRSTGSDTEAFF
TRBJ1-5,-,TRBV12-5,-,TGTGCTAGTGGTTTGGCGGGGGACCCAGGCAATCAGCCCCAGCATTTT,CASGLAGDPGNQPQHF